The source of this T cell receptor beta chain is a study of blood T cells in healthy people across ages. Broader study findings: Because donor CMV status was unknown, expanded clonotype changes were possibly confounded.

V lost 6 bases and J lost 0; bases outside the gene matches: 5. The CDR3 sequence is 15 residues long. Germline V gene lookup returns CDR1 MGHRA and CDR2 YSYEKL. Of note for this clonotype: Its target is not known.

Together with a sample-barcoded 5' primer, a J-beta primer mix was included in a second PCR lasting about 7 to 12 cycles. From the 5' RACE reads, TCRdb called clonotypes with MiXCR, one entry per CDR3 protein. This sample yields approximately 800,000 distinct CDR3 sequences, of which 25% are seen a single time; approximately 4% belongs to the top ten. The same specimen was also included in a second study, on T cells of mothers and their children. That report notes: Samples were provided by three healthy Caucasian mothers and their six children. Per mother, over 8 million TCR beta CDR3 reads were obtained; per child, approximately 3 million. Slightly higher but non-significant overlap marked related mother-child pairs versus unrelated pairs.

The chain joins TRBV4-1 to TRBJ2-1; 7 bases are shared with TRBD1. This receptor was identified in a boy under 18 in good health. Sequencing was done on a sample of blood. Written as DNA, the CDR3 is TGCGCCAGCAGACCGGCAGGGGGCTCCTACAATGAGCAGTTCTTC. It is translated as CASRPAGGSYNEQFF.